One and the same sample provided the 11 T cell receptor beta chains below, sequenced in a study of tumor-infiltrating lymphocytes in localized non-small cell lung cancer. Assay: immunoSEQ multiplex PCR; the TCRdb copy retains only in-frame clones and omits some. The sample lists about 9,900 clones; 60% to 80% were seen once. Input material: lung tumor tissue. Source of these receptors: a human donor with non-small cell lung cancer.

This clone was seen a handful of times. V usage is TRBV7-2 and J usage is TRBJ2-3, with 7 bases aligning to TRBD2. V trimming: 6 bases; J trimming: 3 bases; junction bases outside the gene matches: 6. Germline V gene lookup returns CDR1 SGHTA and CDR2 FQGNSA. CDR3 length equals 14 residues. The CDR3 DNA reads as TGTGCCAGCAGACCCGGACTAGTGACAGATACGCAGTATTTT. The encoded protein is CASRPGLVTDTQYF.

This clone was counted a single time. This rearrangement joins TRBV5-1 to TRBJ1-3; D is perhaps TRBD1 (5 bases). Trimming shortened V by 3 bases and J by 4 bases, and 11 bases separated the two germline ends. CDR1 SGHRS and CDR2 YFSETQ come from the germline V gene. This CDR3 region has 14 residues. DNA for the CDR3: TGCGCCAGCAGCTCCGGGACGGACGGAAACACCATATATTTT. Translating gives CASSSGTDGNTIYF.

The chain joins TRBV7-2 to TRBJ1-5; D not resolved. V lost 5 bases to trimming and J lost 2 bases, with 10 bases between them. Germline CDR1 SGHTA, CDR2 FQGNSA. This CDR3 contains 14 residues. The CDR3: CASSPEGGNQPQHF. The DNA of the CDR3 is TGTGCCAGCAGCCCAGAGGGTGGCAATCAGCCCCAGCATTTT.

CDR3 residues: CAISEFKGEVEQYF. The CDR3 DNA follows: TGTGCCATCAGTGAGTTTAAGGGGGAGGTCGAGCAGTACTTC. The genes are TRBV10-3 and TRBJ2-7; tentatively, D is TRBD1 or TRBD2 (6 bases each). The germline V gene has CDR1 ENHRY and CDR2 SYGVKD. CDR3 length: 14 amino acids. V was shortened by 1 base and J by 6 bases, with 13 bases between the two germline ends.

The rearrangement uses TRBV5-1 and TRBJ2-3; D ambiguous. V was pared by 0 bases and J by 5 bases, with 10 bases between. Germline V CDR1 and CDR2: SGHRS, YFSETQ. The CDR3 length is 14 residues. The CDR3 DNA sequence: TGCGCCAGCAGCTTGGGACAAGGGCAAGATACGCAGTATTTT. Amino acid sequence: CASSLGQGQDTQYF.

This chain joins TRBV11-2 and TRBJ2-5; 7 positions agree with TRBD1. Germline V gene lookup returns CDR1 SGHAT and CDR2 FQNNGV. V dropped 5 bases and J dropped 1; count of bases not matched to a gene: 4. The CDR3 covers 14 residues. The CDR3 DNA is TGTGCCAGCAGCCCCAGGGGGATCCAAGAGACCCAGTACTTC. It codes for CASSPRGIQETQYF.

The chain couples TRBV5-4 to TRBJ2-3, with 9 bases that match TRBD2. Germline-derived CDR1 and CDR2 are SGHNT and YYREEE (reference sequence). V gave up 6 bases and J gave up 7 bases; unmatched junction bases: 12. CDR3 length: 15 residues. Here the CDR3 DNA reads TGTGCCAGCACCCTGAGCGGGGGGCAAGGGTATACGCAGTATTTT. Its protein product is CASTLSGGQGYTQYF.

V usage is TRBV10-3 and J usage is TRBJ2-3, with no clear D. The V gene's germline CDR1 is ENHRY and CDR2 SYGVKD. The V gene lost 2 bases and the J gene lost 1 base, with 7 bases spanning the gap. The CDR3 extends over 14 amino acids. CDR3 sequence: CAISEALGTDTQYF. The CDR3 DNA is TGTGCCATCAGTGAGGCGTTGGGCACAGATACGCAGTATTTT.

This rearrangement joins TRBV4-1 to TRBJ2-1; D call uncertain. V was cut by 4 bases and J by 3 bases, with 13 bases left in between. This CDR3 is built from 15 residues. Germline V gives CDR1 MGHRA, CDR2 YSYEKL. CDR3 coding DNA: TGCGCCAGCAGCCCCCAGGTAGGTATCTACAATGAGCAGTTCTTC. Protein sequence: CASSPQVGIYNEQFF.

This sequence joins TRBV7-6 and TRBJ1-5, with 10 bases lining up with TRBD1. Trimming at V came to 5 bases and at J to 3 bases, leaving 1 base not matched to a gene. Germline V gene lookup returns CDR1 SGHVS and CDR2 FNYEAQ. CDR3 size: 14 residues. CDR3 DNA sequence: TGTGCCAGCAGCGGGACAGGGGTCAATCAGCCCCAGCATTTT. It specifies CASSGTGVNQPQHF.

In this sample, this clone turned up once. The rearrangement links TRBV30 to TRBJ1-2; perhaps TRBD1 as D (6 bases). This CDR3 has 13 amino acids. V dropped 0 bases and J dropped 5 bases, with 10 bases sitting between them. CDR1 is GTSNPN and CDR2 is SVGIG in the germline V gene (reference sequence). In DNA form, the CDR3 reads TGTGCCTGGAGTGTCCATCAGGGGTATGGCTACACCTTC. It translates to CAWSVHQGYGYTF.